A selection of T cell receptor beta chains follows, all from one sample in a study of blood T cell repertoires in COVID-19. This table comes from immunoSEQ multiplex PCR, and its TCRdb copy is limited to in-frame clones, with some not included. The sample carries more than 200,000 clones, 70% to 90% recorded once. Sequencing was carried out using peripheral blood. The receptors here all came from a woman aged 60-70 years with COVID-19, enrolled during active disease. Each CDR3 is given without its conserved first and last residue. D genes are given only for firm matches.

d_call v_call cdr3_aa
TRBD1 TRBV27 ASSPYRGLGSPLH
TRBD2 TRBV7-3 ASSFSGRASDEQY
TRBD1 TRBV20-1 SASRGRDRYT
- TRBV4-2 ASSSGQIYEQY
TRBD2 TRBV7-2 ATRLAGGLNEQF
- TRBV4-2 ASSPHPGADQF
- TRBV4-2 ASSQEGGEYNQPQH
TRBD1 TRBV2 ASTKSPRDRGSKLF
- TRBV19 ASTTGYHEQF
- TRBV6-5 ASTPPGGTGEQF
- TRBV2 ASSEQGSYGYT
- TRBV5-1 ASSPGGGMQPQH
- TRBV19 ASSTSTRSNYGYT
- TRBV12-2 ASRLGAGVSTEAF
TRBD1 TRBV6-5 ASSPVTGLYQPQH
- TRBV7-9 ASSLNTASEHTQY
- TRBV2 ASSVAQKTQY
- TRBV30 ACSRPSGRGYTEAF
TRBD1 TRBV9 ASSIDRGKLF
- TRBV6-5 ASVASRSNEKLF
TRBD2 TRBV7-9 ASSLWAGGPYNEQF
TRBD1 TRBV7-6 ASSLGQGYLDTQY
- TRBV5-1 ASSYPSGRAHEQF
TRBD1 TRBV6-6 ASSYGQGGNTIY
- TRBV30 AWSVQNEKLF